These 3 T cell receptor beta chains were all obtained from the same sample, sequenced in a study of human T cells and chemical hapten exposure. Time point described: pre-sensitization, week 0. Noted treatment: therapeutic diphenylcyclopropenone sensitization with weekly scalp DPC. TCRdb analysed the RACE reads with MiXCR anew, one entry per CDR3 protein. The sample has about 87,000 distinct CDR3 sequences, around 10% seen once. The sample was whole blood, taken in connection with sensitization to the hapten diphenylcyclopropenone (DPC). Receptors originate from a woman aged 40 to 49 with alopecia areata. Some clones in this sample may be carry-over from other donors' samples.

This clonotype occurred many times. The CDR3 reads CASNSGQGSPTDTQYF. CDR3 bases: TGTGCCAGCAACTCGGGACAGGGGTCTCCCACAGATACGCAGTATTTT. The rearrangement uses TRBV28 and TRBJ2-3, with TRBD1 identical over 10 bases. The ends lost 7 bases at V and 2 bases at J; junction bases unmatched: 9. CDR3 length: 16 residues. CDR1 MDHEN and CDR2 SYDVKM come from the germline V gene.

The sample holds a few counts of this clonotype. One end of the junction fails to match germline, which may point to a read error. The chain combines TRBV2 with TRBJ1-5, with D perhaps TRBD1 (5 bases). The CDR3 has 14 amino acids. Germline V CDR1 and CDR2: SNHLY, FYNNEI. Here the CDR3 reads CTSSEGDSNQPQHF. CDR3 nucleotides: TGTACCAGCAGTGAAGGGGATAGCAATCAGCCCCAGCATTTT.

This clonotype has a count of ten or more. The CDR3 DNA reads as TGCAGCGCGGATGCTACGGGGGGGCCGGCAGATACGCAGTATTTT. Protein product: CSADATGGPADTQYF. The chain employs TRBV29-1 and TRBJ2-3; 8 positions match TRBD2. This CDR3 is 15 amino acids long. Germline CDR1 SQVTM, CDR2 ANQGSEA. J gave up 4 bases and V 7 bases, and 13 bases lay outside the gene matches.